A selection of T cell receptor beta chains follows, all from one sample in a study of tumor-infiltrating lymphocytes in oesophageal squamous cell carcinoma. Via MiXCR, TCRdb re-called the PCR reads, giving one row per CDR3 protein. The sample has roughly 14,000 distinct CDR3 sequences, roughly half seen once. The source material was blood. The receptors come from a male donor with esophageal squamous cell carcinoma. Both conserved end residues are part of each CDR3. The order of the fields is J gene, V gene, CDR3 length, D gene, clone size, CDR3 DNA, CDR3 protein. A D gene is named only where the DNA matches it firmly. The listing skips clone size in some rows; elsewhere it reads once, few, many or a size class.

TRBJ2-5	TRBV5-1	13	NA	many	TGCGCCAGCAGCTTCGGGGTACAAGAGACCCAGTACTTC	CASSFGVQETQYF
TRBJ2-1	TRBV24-1	17	TRBD2	NA	TGTGCCACCAGTAACGTCGGACTAGCGGGAGACGGTGAGACCCAGTTCTTC	CATSNVGLAGDGETQFF
TRBJ2-5	TRBV20-1	13	NA	NA	TGCAGTGCTAAGTTGCCGGGGATAGAGACCCAGTACTTC	CSAKLPGIETQYF
TRBJ2-5	TRBV5-4	11	NA	many	TGTGCCAGCAGCTTGAGGTCTAGCACGTTCTTC	CASSLRSSTFF
TRBJ1-1	TRBV12-3/TRBV12-4	15	NA	NA	TGTGCCAGCAGTTTAGGCGGGAGTACGAACACTGAAGCTTTCTTT	CASSLGGSTNTEAFF
TRBJ2-3	TRBV19	14	TRBD2	many	TGTGCCAGTAGTCCCGGGGGGGGTTTGAATACGCAGTATTTT	CASSPGGGLNTQYF
TRBJ2-7	TRBV28	19	TRBD2	few	TGTGCCAGCAGTTTTGAGATACCGGGACTAGCGGGAGAGACCTACGAGCAGTACTTC	CASSFEIPGLAGETYEQYF
TRBJ2-7	TRBV2	12	TRBD2	NA	TGTGGCAGCGGGGACTCCTACAATGAGCAGTACTTC	CGSGDSYNEQYF
TRBJ2-1	TRBV20-1	13	NA	NA	TGCAGTGCTAGTTTCGGGGCCTACAATGAGCAGTTCTTC	CSASFGAYNEQFF
TRBJ1-2	TRBV7-9	15	TRBD1	medium-sized	TGTGCCAGCAGCCCCCCGGGACAGGGGAACTATGGCTACACCTTC	CASSPPGQGNYGYTF
TRBJ2-3	TRBV6-1	14	NA	medium-sized	TGTGCCAGCAGCCCCCCGGGGACAAGAGATACGCAGTATTTT	CASSPPGTRDTQYF
TRBJ2-3	TRBV9	14	NA	NA	TGTGCCAGCAGCCGGTTCGAGCTCGGAGATACGCAGTATTTT	CASSRFELGDTQYF
TRBJ2-5	TRBV5-1	16	TRBD2	few	TGCGCCAGCAGCCAAAGGACTAGCGGGAGACAAGAGACCCAGTACTTC	CASSQRTSGRQETQYF
TRBJ2-7	TRBV6-1	11	NA	medium-sized	TGTGCCAGCATGGGTTTCTACGAGCAGTACTTC	CASMGFYEQYF
TRBJ2-4	TRBV5-6	16	TRBD2	few	TGTGCCAGCAGCCCGCTGGGACTAGCGAGTCGGAATGAGCAGTACTTC	CASSPLGLASRNEQYF
TRBJ2-5	TRBV5-1	16	TRBD1	few	TGCGCCAGCAGCTTGCGCCGGGACAGGGAGAGGGGTGAGCAGTACTTC	CASSLRRDRERGEQYF
TRBJ2-2	TRBV29-1	11	NA	NA	TGCAGCGTTGATCAGACCGGGGAGCTGTTTTTT	CSVDQTGELFF
TRBJ1-5	TRBV6-2/TRBV6-3	13	NA	once	TGTGCCAGCAGTTACCAGGGCAGTCAGCCCCAGCATTTT	CASSYQGSQPQHF
TRBJ2-5	TRBV20-1	15	TRBD1	NA	TGCAGTGCTGCCCCGGGACAGGGAGGAGGGGAGACCCAGTACTTC	CSAAPGQGGGETQYF
TRBJ2-1	TRBV7-3	16	TRBD2	few	TGTGCCAGCAGCCCGCCGGGAGGAGGAGGCAACAATGAGCAGTTCTTC	CASSPPGGGGNNEQFF
TRBJ1-4	TRBV7-2	13	NA	NA	TGTGCCAGCAGCGACTACCTTAATGAAAAACTGTTTTTT	CASSDYLNEKLFF
TRBJ2-1	TRBV7-6	15	NA	NA	TGTGCCAGCAGCCTAAACGAGGGTTGGTTAAATGAGCAGTTCTTC	CASSLNEGWLNEQFF
TRBJ2-7	TRBV27	14	NA	many	TGTGCCAGCAGCTCGGGTGGATCCTACAATGAGCAGTACTTC	CASSSGGSYNEQYF
TRBJ2-1	TRBV28	15	TRBD2	once	TGTGCCAGCAGTTCACTAGCGGGAGCGGGCAATGAGCAGTTCTTC	CASSSLAGAGNEQFF